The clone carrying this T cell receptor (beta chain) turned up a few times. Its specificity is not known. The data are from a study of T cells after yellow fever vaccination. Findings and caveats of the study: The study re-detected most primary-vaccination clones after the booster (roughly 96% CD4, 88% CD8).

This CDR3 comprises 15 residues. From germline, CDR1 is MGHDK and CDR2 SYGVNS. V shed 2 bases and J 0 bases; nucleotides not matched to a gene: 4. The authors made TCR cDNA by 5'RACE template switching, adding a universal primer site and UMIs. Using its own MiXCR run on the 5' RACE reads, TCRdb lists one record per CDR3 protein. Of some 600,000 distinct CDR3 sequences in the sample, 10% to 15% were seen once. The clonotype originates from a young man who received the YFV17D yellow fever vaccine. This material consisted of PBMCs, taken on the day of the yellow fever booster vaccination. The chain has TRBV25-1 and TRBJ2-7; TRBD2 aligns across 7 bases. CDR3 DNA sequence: TGTGCCAGCAGTGAAGATAGCGGGCTCTCCTACGAGCAGTACTTC. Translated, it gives CASSEDSGLSYEQYF.